These 28 T cell receptor beta chains came from one sample sequenced in a study of response to subunit inactivated influenza vaccine (dated by TCRdb to between 2018 and 2020). Library construction relied on RT-PCR. Sequencing was performed on an Illumina HiSeq 2500. Using fastp at Q25 and MiXCR, TCRdb reprocessed the public reads and kept productive beta chains. Entries are consolidated by CDR3 protein sequence, retaining the most common genes and DNA. In this sample the table shows roughly 570,000 distinct CDR3 sequences, 14% of which occur a single time. 11% of the sample rests with the top ten. The starting material was PBMCs from blood, obtained roughly 12 days after vaccination. These receptors were taken from a man over 45 who received an inactivated influenza vaccine. Donor details come from another sample of the same person, matched by shared clones.

This clonotype was seen a handful of times. The V call is TRBV20-1, the J call TRBJ2-1, with TRBD2 matching 7 bases. V dropped 0 bases and J dropped 0; count of bases not matched to a gene: 5. Germline CDR1 DFQATT, CDR2 SNEGSKA (reference sequence). The CDR3 has 16 amino acids. The CDR3 coding sequence is TGCAGTGCTAGAGATCTACGGGGGGTCTCCTACAATGAGCAGTTCTTC. Amino acids: CSARDLRGVSYNEQFF.

This clonotype has ten or more counts. The chain employs TRBV10-3 and TRBJ2-1; TRBD2 matches 7 bases. The CDR3 has 17 amino acids. V shed 1 base and J 0 bases; nucleotides not matched to a gene: 6. Per the germline V gene, CDR1 is ENHRY and CDR2 is SYGVKD. CDR3 sequence reads: CAISEFGGTNSYNEQFF. In DNA, the CDR3 is TGTGCCATCAGTGAGTTTGGGGGGACTAACTCCTACAATGAGCAGTTCTTC.

The V gene is TRBV30, the J gene TRBJ2-2; no firm D call. The CDR3 is 14 amino acids. Germline CDR1 is GTSNPN and CDR2 is SVGIG (reference sequence). V lost 2 bases, J lost 1 base, and 8 bases lay in between. CDR3 protein: CAWSLLLNTGELFF. Written as DNA, the CDR3 is TGTGCCTGGAGTCTCCTGCTGAACACCGGGGAGCTGTTTTTT.

This clonotype has only a few counts. This chain uses TRBV18 with TRBJ2-5; D is uncertain. V lost 1 base and J lost 5, with 11 bases in between. Germline values: CDR1 KGHSH, CDR2 LQKENI. The CDR3 loop spans 14 amino acids. CDR3 sequence (DNA): TGTGCCAGCTCACCACTTCCAAGCATCGAGACCCAGTACTTC. Its protein product is CASSPLPSIETQYF.

The chain has TRBV7-9 and TRBJ2-7; TRBD1 might be the D (6 bases). Germline V gene data show CDR1 as SEHNR and CDR2 as FQNEAQ (reference sequence). The CDR3 contains 15 residues. V gave up 5 bases and J gave up 4 bases, with 18 bases separating them. CDR3 in amino acids: CASSHIQGTGYEQYF. CDR3 sequence (DNA): TGTGCCAGCAGCCATATACAGGGAACGGGGTACGAGCAGTACTTC.

The chain couples TRBV28 to TRBJ2-7, with D uncertain. V was clipped by 1 base and J by 2 bases, with 6 bases between them. Germline values: CDR1 MDHEN, CDR2 SYDVKM. The CDR3 runs to 13 residues. The CDR3 loop reads CASSLLHTYEQYF. The CDR3 DNA is TGTGCCAGCAGTTTATTACATACCTACGAGCAGTACTTC.

The chain carries TRBV6-1 and TRBJ2-1; D gene uncertain. This CDR3 is built from 16 residues. V dropped 1 base and J dropped 7 bases, with 17 bases sitting between them. CDR1 MNHNS and CDR2 SASEGT come from the germline V gene. As DNA, the CDR3 is TGTGCCAGCAGTGAAGTTGCGACGCTAAGGGAAAATGAGCAGTTCTTC. This encodes CASSEVATLRENEQFF.

J is TRBJ2-1 and V is TRBV5-6, with TRBD1 identical over 9 bases. The CDR3 is 16 amino acids. J lost 6 bases, V lost 4 bases, and 11 bases had no gene match. In germline, CDR1 is SGHDT, CDR2 YYEEEE. The CDR3 loop reads CASSRRHGTGSNEQFF. CDR3 in DNA: TGTGCCAGCAGCCGGAGACACGGGACAGGGAGCAATGAGCAGTTCTTC. Based on the CDR3 plus reference TRBV5-6 and TRBJ2-1, the full variable domain is DAGVTQSPTHLIKTRGQQVTLRCSPKSGHDTVSWYQQALGQGPQFIFQYYEEEERQRGNFPDRFSGHQFPNYSSELNVNALLLGDSALYLCASSRRHGTGSNEQFFGPGTRLTVL.

This clonotype was detected only a few times. This chain links TRBV20-1 with TRBJ1-2, with a possible D match to TRBD1 (6 bases). The CDR3 is 14 residues long. The germline CDR1 and CDR2 sequences are DFQATT and SNEGSKA (reference sequence). Between the trimmed V and J ends, which lost 1 base and 3 bases, there was a span of 12 bases. The CDR3 nucleotides read TGCAGTGCTAGAGCCAACAGGGAGCACTATGGCTACACCTTC. This gives the protein CSARANREHYGYTF.

V is TRBV11-2 and J is TRBJ2-2; TRBD2 agrees at 11 bases. CDR1 and CDR2 from the germline V gene are SGHAT and FQNNGV. The CDR3 totals 16 residues. With 9 bases clipped from V and 5 bases from J, the junction kept 11 bases outside the gene matches. The CDR3 is CASPRTSGSLTGELFF. The CDR3 nucleotides read TGTGCCAGTCCCCGAACTAGCGGGAGTCTGACCGGGGAGCTGTTTTTT.

This sequence joins TRBV20-1 and TRBJ2-5, with 7 bases lining up with TRBD1. Germline CDR1 DFQATT, CDR2 SNEGSKA (reference sequence). The V gene end was trimmed by 6 bases and the J gene end by 1 base; junction bases not matched to a gene: 5. The CDR3 is 13 amino acids. The CDR3 protein is CSADRQGQETQYF. CDR3 bases: TGCAGTGCAGACAGACAGGGCCAAGAGACCCAGTACTTC.

This clonotype was detected a few times. The chain employs TRBV20-1 and TRBJ2-3, with unresolved D. This CDR3 has 13 residues. Germline V gene sequence: CDR1 DFQATT, CDR2 SNEGSKA (reference sequence). Trimming pared 1 base from V and 5 bases from J, leaving 10 bases between. CDR3 protein: CSARVSERDTQYF. CDR3 nucleotides: TGCAGTGCTAGAGTTTCCGAGAGAGATACGCAGTATTTT.

This clonotype was counted many times. The V and J genes are TRBV2 and TRBJ2-7; 7 bases map to TRBD2. This CDR3 is 14 amino acids long. Trimming removed 3 bases from V and 5 bases from J; junction bases left unmatched: 7. CDR1 and CDR2 (germline): SNHLY, FYNNEI. The CDR3 protein is CASSEGRDRDEQYF. CDR3 DNA sequence: TGTGCCAGCAGTGAGGGGAGGGATAGGGACGAGCAGTACTTC.

The chain uses TRBV24-1 and TRBJ2-7, with D tentatively TRBD1 or TRBD2 (5 bases each). Germline V gene data show CDR1 as KGHDR and CDR2 as SFDVKD. With 3 bases removed from V and 2 bases from J, the gap between germline ends came to 16 bases. This CDR3 has 16 amino acids. CDR3 bases: TGTGCCACCAGTGATGCCGCCGGGACGTTTCCCTACGAGCAGTACTTC. It specifies CATSDAAGTFPYEQYF.

The chain uses TRBV7-9 and TRBJ1-2; D remains ambiguous. Germline assignment: CDR1 SEHNR and CDR2 FQNEAQ (reference sequence). The CDR3 has 14 residues. V lost 5 bases to trimming and J lost 4 bases, with 14 bases between them. For the CDR3, the DNA is TGTGCCAGCAGCCCCGTTCCGACAAGCTATGGCTACACCTTC. Translated, it gives CASSPVPTSYGYTF.

V is TRBV12-3 or TRBV12-4 and J is TRBJ2-7; D remains ambiguous. This CDR3 is 12 amino acids long. Trimming cost V 6 bases and J 6 bases, with 12 bases left between them. The CDR3, as DNA: TGTGCCAGCAGATCCCTCATAGGCGAGCAGTACTTC. Protein sequence: CASRSLIGEQYF.

Only a few counts were recorded for this clonotype. This chain connects TRBV27 to TRBJ2-7, with 8 positions matching TRBD2. The germline V gene encodes CDR1 MNHEY and CDR2 SMNVEV (reference sequence). V gave up 4 bases and J gave up 0 bases; unmatched junction bases: 8. The CDR3 loop spans 16 amino acids. The CDR3 DNA reads as TGTGCCAGCAGTTCGTCTAGCGGGTGGGGCTCCTACGAGCAGTACTTC. Its protein product is CASSSSSGWGSYEQYF.

There are a few counts of this clonotype. The chain joins TRBV25-1 to TRBJ1-2, with 7 bases aligning to TRBD1. This CDR3 spans 14 amino acids. Germline CDR1 MGHDK, CDR2 SYGVNS. V was clipped by 2 bases and J by 6 bases; unmatched bases: 6. The CDR3 DNA sequence: TGTGCCAGCAGTGAACTGGCAGGGGGACATGGCTACACCTTC. Translating it yields CASSELAGGHGYTF.

The gene calls are TRBV4-2 and TRBJ2-2; TRBD1 matches 12 bases. The CDR3 is made up of 17 amino acids. Looked up from germline, CDR1 is LGHNA and CDR2 is YNFKEQ. J was trimmed by 2 bases and V by 5 bases; bases with no gene match: 6. For the CDR3, the DNA is TGTGCCAGCAGCGCGAAGGGGACAGGGGGCAACACCGGGGAGCTGTTTTTT. This translates into CASSAKGTGGNTGELFF.

This clonotype was picked up a small number of times. The V call is TRBV5-6, the J call TRBJ1-5, with D uncertain. Trimming left V 1 base short and J 5 bases short, with 4 bases between. Germline V gene lookup returns CDR1 SGHDT and CDR2 YYEEEE. There are 12 residues in the CDR3. CDR3 DNA sequence: TGTGCCAGCAGCTTGCGGTATCAGCCCCAGCATTTT. It is translated as CASSLRYQPQHF.

This clonotype showed up just a few times. This CDR3 reads CASSVAPGLAGNTIYF. CDR3 in DNA: TGTGCCAGCAGCGTAGCCCCGGGCTTAGCTGGAAACACCATATATTTT. This rearrangement joins TRBV9 to TRBJ1-3, with D unclear. The CDR3 loop spans 16 amino acids. Per germline, CDR1 SGDLS and CDR2 YYNGEE. The V gene lost 0 bases and the J gene lost 2 bases, with 12 bases spanning the gap.

A remark on this clonotype: A junction end diverges from the germline sequence, so it may reflect a read error. The chain employs TRBV12-3 or TRBV12-4 and TRBJ1-2; perhaps TRBD1 as D (5 bases). This CDR3 spans 14 amino acids. CDR3 sequence reads: CASSLGTERFGYTF. The CDR3 coding sequence is TGTGCCAGCAGCTTAGGGACGGAGCGCTTTGGCTACACCTTC.

The chain combines TRBV20-1 with TRBJ2-4; TRBD1 might be the D (6 bases). The V end lost 3 bases, the J end lost 0 bases, and 15 bases lay between the germline ends. Germline CDR1 is DFQATT and CDR2 is SNEGSKA (reference sequence). This CDR3 contains 16 residues. The CDR3, as DNA: TGCAGTGCTAGGGAGACAGGTGAATTAGCCAAAAACATTCAGTACTTC. This encodes CSARETGELAKNIQYF.

In its sample, this clonotype was seen a few times. The genes are TRBV3-1 and TRBJ1-2; TRBD1 matches at 7 bases. The CDR3 spans 17 residues. Germline lookup yields CDR1 LGHDT and CDR2 YNNKEL (reference sequence). The ends lost 4 bases at V and 1 base at J; junction bases unmatched: 12. For the CDR3, the DNA is TGTGCCAGCAGCCGCCGTAAGCCTGGACAGGTTAACTATGGCTACACCTTC. Residues: CASSRRKPGQVNYGYTF.

This chain joins TRBV6-2 or TRBV6-3 and TRBJ1-2; possible D gene TRBD1, 5 bases. Trimming left V 0 bases short and J 4 bases short, with 9 bases between. The CDR3 spans 14 residues. CDR1 is MNHEY, CDR2 SVGEGT, per germline. The CDR3 spells CASSYSGRVYGYTF. DNA for the CDR3: TGTGCCAGCAGTTACTCGGGCAGGGTCTATGGCTACACCTTC.

Many counts were recorded for this clonotype. Just one base apart from a much larger clone, this may be a read error. CDR3 DNA sequence: TGTGCCAGCAGCCAAGAAAACATGGGGCAGTTCTTC. It translates to CASSQENMGQFF. V is TRBV3-1 and J is TRBJ2-1; D is uncertain. The length of the CDR3 is 12 residues. Trimming pared 0 bases from V and 12 bases from J, leaving 9 bases between. Germline assignment: CDR1 LGHDT and CDR2 YNNKEL (reference sequence).

In its sample, this clonotype was seen a few times. The chain recombines TRBV27 with TRBJ2-5; D remains ambiguous. The CDR3 length is 16 residues. CDR1 is MNHEY and CDR2 is SMNVEV in the germline V gene (reference sequence). Between the trimmed V and J ends, which lost 5 bases and 3 bases, there was a span of 19 bases. The CDR3 spells CASSPRGYEWKETQYF. The DNA for the CDR3 is TGTGCCAGCAGTCCTCGAGGTTACGAGTGGAAAGAGACCCAGTACTTC.

The rearrangement links TRBV20-1 to TRBJ2-7; TRBD2 agrees at 7 bases. This CDR3 contains 14 residues. The germline CDR1 and CDR2 sequences are DFQATT and SNEGSKA (reference sequence). V lost 6 bases to trimming and J lost 3 bases; unmatched junction nucleotides: 11. As DNA, the CDR3 is TGCAGTGCGAACCGGGACTATACACACTACGAGCAGTACTTC. Its translation is CSANRDYTHYEQYF.